This is a list of T cell receptor beta chains from one sample in a study of shared clonotypes between healthy human individuals. TCRdb's table, derived via immunoSEQ multiplex PCR, lists solely in-frame clones and lacks some. The repertoire consists of 2 million to 2.5 million clones, with 95% occurring once and the leading ten covering approximately 0.13%. Sequencing was done on a sample of naive CD4+ T cells sorted from blood. These TCRs come from a man in his late teens or twenties in good health. Each CDR3 is given with its conserved first and last residue. A D gene is named only where the DNA matches it firmly. The listing skips clone size in some rows; elsewhere it reads once, few, many or a size class.

TGTGCCAGCAGTTACTCGGGGGCGTCAACTAATGAAAAACTGTTTTTT,CASSYSGASTNEKLFF,TRBJ1-4,NA,TRBV6-5,NA
TGTGCCAGCTCACCACAGGGAGGTGACTATGGCTACACCTTC,CASSPQGGDYGYTF,TRBJ1-2,NA,TRBV18,NA
TGTGCCAGCACCGAGACTAGCGGGGGGGCATGGGAGACCCAGTACTTC,CASTETSGGAWETQYF,TRBJ2-5,TRBD2,TRBV7-2,NA
TGTGCCAGCAGCTTTATGGCTAGCGGGGGACCCAATGAGCAGTTCTTC,CASSFMASGGPNEQFF,TRBJ2-1,TRBD2,TRBV5-4,NA
TGTGCCTGGAGCCCCAGGACAGGGCAGGGCAATCAGCCCCAGCATTTT,CAWSPRTGQGNQPQHF,TRBJ1-5,TRBD1,TRBV30,NA
TGTGCCAGCAGTTTGGGGACAGGGAACTCCTATAATTCACCCCTCCACTTT,CASSLGTGNSYNSPLHF,TRBJ1-6,TRBD1,TRBV27,NA
TGTGCCAGCAGCTTACTGGGAACTGGTCTTGAGCCCCAGCATTTT,CASSLLGTGLEPQHF,TRBJ1-5,NA,TRBV7-6,NA
TGCGCCAGCAGCTTCGGAGCTGGAGATACGCAGTATTTT,CASSFGAGDTQYF,TRBJ2-3,NA,TRBV5-1,NA
TGTGCCAGCAGCCGGTCCGGGAACACCGGGGAGCTGTTTTTT,CASSRSGNTGELFF,TRBJ2-2,NA,TRBV7-8,NA
TGTGCCAGCAGTGAACGGTTTGGTCCTGAAGCTTTCTTT,CASSERFGPEAFF,TRBJ1-1,NA,TRBV25-1,NA
TGTGCCAGCAGTTTAGGAGGAGTAGGGAACACTGAAGCTTTCTTT,CASSLGGVGNTEAFF,TRBJ1-1,NA,TRBV27,NA
TGTGCCAGCAGCGTATTAGCCTACAATGAGCAGTTCTTC,CASSVLAYNEQFF,TRBJ2-1,NA,TRBV9,NA
TGTGCCAGCAGCGTTGGAAGGGGGGGCCGTTACCAAGAGACCCAGTACTTC,CASSVGRGGRYQETQYF,TRBJ2-5,NA,TRBV7-9,NA
TGCGCCAGCAGCTTCGGAGGGGCTAGCACAGATACGCAGTATTTT,CASSFGGASTDTQYF,TRBJ2-3,NA,TRBV5-1,once
TGTGCCAGTTCTCTCCTAGGGGACCCGGTATACAATGAGCAGTTCTTC,CASSLLGDPVYNEQFF,TRBJ2-1,NA,TRBV19,NA
TGTGCCATCAGTGAGTCGAGCACGCCCACAGATACGCAGTATTTT,CAISESSTPTDTQYF,TRBJ2-3,NA,TRBV10-3,NA
TGTGCCAGCAGTACCCGGACAGGGTTTGAAAAACTGTTTTTT,CASSTRTGFEKLFF,TRBJ1-4,TRBD1,TRBV28,NA
TGTGCCAGCAATTCCTTGGGGACTAGCGGGATTCACGAGCAGTACTTC,CASNSLGTSGIHEQYF,TRBJ2-7,TRBD2,TRBV27,NA
TGTGCCAGCAGCTTGGTTGGGGCGCGAGAGCAGTACTTC,CASSLVGAREQYF,TRBJ2-7,NA,TRBV5-4,NA
TGTGCCTGGAGTAGACAGGGCTACGAGCAGTACTTC,CAWSRQGYEQYF,TRBJ2-7,TRBD1,TRBV30,NA
TGTGCCAGCAGTGAACAGGGGACGAACACCGGGGAGCTGTTTTTT,CASSEQGTNTGELFF,TRBJ2-2,TRBD1,TRBV6-4,NA
TGCGCCAGCAGCTTGGACGCGGGGCTAAACTCCTACAATGAGCAGTTCTTC,CASSLDAGLNSYNEQFF,TRBJ2-1,NA,TRBV5-1,NA
TGTGCCAGCAGCTCCCGACAGGGTGGCAATTCACCCCTCCACTTT,CASSSRQGGNSPLHF,TRBJ1-6,TRBD1,TRBV5-4,NA
TGTGCCATCACCCGGGGGGATCTTGAAAAACTGTTTTTT,CAITRGDLEKLFF,TRBJ1-4,NA,TRBV7-9,NA
TGTGCCTGGAGTGTAGAAGAAAAACTGTTTTTT,CAWSVEEKLFF,TRBJ1-4,NA,TRBV30,NA
TGTGCCAGCTCTACTGACAGGAACACTGAAGCTTTCTTT,CASSTDRNTEAFF,TRBJ1-1,NA,TRBV18,NA
TGCGCCAGCAGCCAAGATGGACAGAAGTACAATGAGCAGTTCTTC,CASSQDGQKYNEQFF,TRBJ2-1,NA,TRBV4-1,few
TGTGCCAGCAGCTGGGGCAAGGCGAACACCGGGGAGCTGTTTTTT,CASSWGKANTGELFF,TRBJ2-2,NA,TRBV7-2,NA
TGTGCCAGCAGCTTAGGACTAGACGGAACCTACGAGCAGTACTTC,CASSLGLDGTYEQYF,TRBJ2-7,NA,TRBV7-2,NA
TGTGCCAGCTCACCACCGATCTCACAGGGGTATGGCTACACCTTC,CASSPPISQGYGYTF,TRBJ1-2,TRBD1,TRBV18,NA
TGTGCCAGCAGCTTAGTCACAGGGTATGGCTACACCTTC,CASSLVTGYGYTF,TRBJ1-2,NA,TRBV11-2,NA
TGTGCCAGCAGTTCCTTTGCGGGCACGGGATACAATGAGCAGTTCTTC,CASSSFAGTGYNEQFF,TRBJ2-1,NA,TRBV6-6,NA
TGTGCCAGTAGTACCGGGACTAGGGTTGAGCAGTACTTC,CASSTGTRVEQYF,TRBJ2-7,TRBD2,TRBV19,NA
TGTGCCAGCAGTGTAATTCGACTAGCGATTAACAATGAGCAGTTCTTC,CASSVIRLAINNEQFF,TRBJ2-1,TRBD2,TRBV2,NA
TGTGCCAGCAGGGAACAGGGAGCGGAAGAGACCCAGTACTTC,CASREQGAEETQYF,TRBJ2-5,NA,TRBV2,NA
TGTGCCAGCAGCTTGGCCGGGACAGTTAACACCGGGGAGCTGTTTTTT,CASSLAGTVNTGELFF,TRBJ2-2,TRBD1,TRBV7-9,NA
TGTGCCAGCAGTGAAGTGTTAATGTTAGGGACAGGGGGCGGGGAGACCCAGTACTTC,CASSEVLMLGTGGGETQYF,TRBJ2-5,TRBD1,TRBV2,NA
TGCGCCAGCAGCCTGGGGGGCGAGAGCTCCTACAATGAGCAGTTCTTC,CASSLGGESSYNEQFF,TRBJ2-1,NA,TRBV5-1,NA
TGTGCCAGCAGCTTAGCGCGGGCGGACTCTGGAAACACCATATATTTT,CASSLARADSGNTIYF,TRBJ1-3,NA,TRBV11-1,NA
TGTGCCAGCACCCGCGGGGGCAGTGAAAACTATGGCTACACCTTC,CASTRGGSENYGYTF,TRBJ1-2,NA,TRBV7-2,NA
TGTGCCAGCTCACGGACAGAATTATCACCCCTCCACTTT,CASSRTELSPLHF,TRBJ1-6,NA,TRBV18,few
TGTGCCAGCAGCTTCAGGACGGAATCCAACGTCCTGACTTTC,CASSFRTESNVLTF,TRBJ2-6,NA,TRBV7-9,once
TGTGCCAGCAGCCCCCGCGTGGGGGGGCTAAGCACTGAAGCTTTCTTT,CASSPRVGGLSTEAFF,TRBJ1-1,NA,TRBV7-9,NA
TGTGCCAGCAGTGCCTTGGACAGGTCGGCTACCTATGGCTACACCTTC,CASSALDRSATYGYTF,TRBJ1-2,TRBD1,TRBV6-1,NA
TGCGCCAGCAGTGTCGCCCTAGCGGGAGGGTCCCGGGATGAGCAGTTCTTC,CASSVALAGGSRDEQFF,TRBJ2-1,TRBD2,TRBV10-1,once
TGTGCCAGCTCACCCAATGGACAGACCTACGAGCAGTACTTC,CASSPNGQTYEQYF,TRBJ2-7,NA,TRBV18,NA
TGTGCCAGCAGCTTCGGACCCCAGGACTCTGGAAACACCATATATTTT,CASSFGPQDSGNTIYF,TRBJ1-3,NA,TRBV7-9,NA
TGCGCCAGCAGCTTGGGCCCGACAGATAAAGAGACCCAGTACTTC,CASSLGPTDKETQYF,TRBJ2-5,NA,TRBV5-1,NA
TGTGCCAGCAGCGGGCCGGCGGGGGGACAGGGAAACACCATATATTTT,CASSGPAGGQGNTIYF,TRBJ1-3,TRBD1,TRBV9,NA